The source of this T cell receptor (beta chain) is a study of shared T cell receptors in the human thymus. Here immunoSEQ multiplex PCR was the method, and the copy in TCRdb shows in-frame clones only, minus some. The sample carries 55,000 to 80,000 clones, over 90% recorded once. Looked up from germline, CDR1 is LNHDA and CDR2 is SQIVND (reference sequence). This CDR3 has 16 amino acids. The V gene lost 0 bases and the J gene lost 2 bases, with 13 bases spanning the gap. V gene TRBV19 combines with J gene TRBJ1-1, with a tentative D call TRBD1 (6 bases). The sequencing sample was made of thymocytes. The sequence came from a human donor. CDR3 DNA: TGTGCCAGTAGTATAGATCGGGGGCAGACCAACACTGAAGCTTTCTTT. Translated: CASSIDRGQTNTEAFF. Together with reference TRBV19 and TRBJ1-1, the CDR3 gives the full variable domain: DGGITQSPKYLFRKEGQNVTLSCEQNLNHDAMYWYRQDPGQGLRLIYYSQIVNDFQKGDIAEGYSVSREKKESFPLTVTSAQKNPTAFYLCASSIDRGQTNTEAFFGQGTRLTVV.